These 5 T cell receptor beta chains were sequenced from one sample in a study of beta chain features in type 1 diabetes. Study-level findings and limits: Type 1 diabetes patients showed a moderate but significant shortening of TCRB CDR3s in all four CD4+ subsets.

The study reverse transcribed the entire isolated RNA, so it sequenced expressed TCRB transcripts. Some clones are missing from TCRdb's copy, which holds only in-frame ones; the method was immunoSEQ multiplex PCR. The repertoire has approximately 170,000 clones, 7.5% to 8.5% of them found once; the top ten carry under 0.6%. These TCRs' antigens remain unknown. The sequencing sample was made of central memory CD4+ T cells from blood. All receptors come from a man aged 18 to 35 with type 1 diabetes.

V and J are TRBV7-9 and TRBJ1-6; D is ambiguous. This CDR3 region has 15 residues. In germline, CDR1 is SEHNR, CDR2 FQNEAQ (reference sequence). Deletions cut 3 bases from V and 1 base from J, with 7 bases between. The CDR3 region is CASSFSVSYNSPLHF. As DNA, the CDR3 is TGTGCCAGCAGCTTTAGTGTTTCCTATAATTCACCCCTCCACTTT.

The rearrangement links TRBV28 to TRBJ1-2; D is unresolved. From germline, CDR1 is MDHEN and CDR2 SYDVKM. V was clipped by 7 bases and J by 1 base, with 4 bases between them. The CDR3 has 11 residues. Here the CDR3 DNA reads TGTGCCAGCACCTTTAACTATGGCTACACCTTC. Translation: CASTFNYGYTF.

V and J are TRBV7-9 and TRBJ2-2, with TRBD1 matching 10 bases. V dropped 10 bases and J dropped 0; count of bases not matched to a gene: 8. This CDR3 region has 16 residues. In germline, CDR1 is SEHNR, CDR2 FQNEAQ (reference sequence). The CDR3, as DNA: TGTGCCACCCACCGACAGGGGGCCTCGAACACCGGGGAGCTGTTTTTT. This sequence encodes CATHRQGASNTGELFF.

The chain couples TRBV25-1 to TRBJ1-6; D call uncertain. Trimming removed 4 bases from V and 7 bases from J, with 8 bases in between. Germline V CDR1 and CDR2: MGHDK, SYGVNS. The CDR3 is 13 amino acids. This CDR3 reads CASSGQLNSPLHF. The CDR3 coding sequence is TGTGCCAGCAGTGGCCAGTTAAATTCACCCCTCCACTTT.

This clone was recorded at least ten times. The gene calls are TRBV11-2 and TRBJ2-3; tentatively, D is TRBD2 (6 bases). CDR1 and CDR2 from the germline V gene are SGHAT and FQNNGV. This CDR3 region has 17 residues. V was cut by 5 bases and J by 4 bases, with 22 bases left in between. The CDR3 DNA reads as TGTGCCAGCAGCAGGCGTGGCGGGGAATCAACAGCAGATACGCAGTATTTT. Its translation: CASSRRGGESTADTQYF. Full variable domain (outside the CDR3, taken from reference TRBV11-2 and TRBJ2-3): EAGVAQSPRYKIIEKRQSVAFWCNPISGHATLYWYQQILGQGPKLLIQFQNNGVVDDSQLPKDRFSAERLKGVDSTLKIQPAKLEDSAVYLCASSRRGGESTADTQYFGPGTRLTVL.